The 8 T cell receptor beta chains below were found in one sample sequenced in a study of T-cell reconstitution after alpha-beta-depleted transplantation in children. During its preparation, the TCRbeta library received unique molecular identifiers. TCRdb passed the PCR reads through MiXCR, listing each CDR3 protein once. This sample carries 350,000 to 450,000 distinct CDR3 sequences, approximately 20% of them seen once, and the ten largest clones take 3.8%. The input for sequencing was PBMCs from the stem cell graft donor, taken from the stem cell graft. All receptors derive from a human donor who donated a stem cell graft to a child with acute myeloid leukemia.

The rearrangement uses TRBV10-3 and TRBJ2-3; TRBD2 matches 15 bases. CDR3 length: 16 amino acids. Germline V gives CDR1 ENHRY, CDR2 SYGVKD. The V and J ends lost 5 bases and 3 bases, in that order; junction bases with no gene match: 3. CDR3 in DNA: TGTGCCATCAGTAGGGGGACTAGCGGGAGGACAGATACGCAGTATTTT. This codes for CAISRGTSGRTDTQYF.

The V gene is TRBV19, the J gene TRBJ2-1; D is unresolved. Per the germline V gene, CDR1 is LNHDA and CDR2 is SQIVND (reference sequence). V lost 3 bases and J 0 bases, leaving 6 bases between the germline ends. The length of the CDR3 is 14 residues. The CDR3 loop reads CASSMGSSYNEQFF. CDR3 bases: TGTGCCAGTAGTATGGGCAGCTCCTACAATGAGCAGTTCTTC. Supplemented by reference TRBV19 and TRBJ2-1, the full variable domain reads DGGITQSPKYLFRKEGQNVTLSCEQNLNHDAMYWYRQDPGQGLRLIYYSQIVNDFQKGDIAEGYSVSREKKESFPLTVTSAQKNPTAFYLCASSMGSSYNEQFFGPGTRLTVL.

This clonotype was recorded a few times. The chain employs TRBV5-1 and TRBJ2-1, with D maybe TRBD2 (9 bases). Trimming took 6 bases from V and 0 from J, leaving 25 bases between them. The CDR3 extends over 19 amino acids. CDR1 is SGHRS and CDR2 is YFSETQ in the germline V gene. The CDR3 coding sequence is TGCGCCAGCAAAACAGGGGGTAGCGGGAGCTCAAGCTCCTACAATGAGCAGTTCTTC. Protein: CASKTGGSGSSSSYNEQFF.

This clonotype was picked up many times. This chain links TRBV29-1 with TRBJ2-2, with D possibly called TRBD1 or TRBD2 (6 bases each). The CDR3 consists of 14 residues. The germline V and J ends were trimmed by 6 bases and 7 bases, with 18 bases remaining between them. Germline V CDR1 and CDR2: SQVTM, ANQGSEA. CDR3 in DNA: TGCAGCGTAGGGGGGCGGCTAGGGGACGGGGAGCTGTTTTTT. Encoded protein: CSVGGRLGDGELFF.

This chain links TRBV11-1 with TRBJ2-7; perhaps TRBD1 as D (5 bases). Per the germline V gene, CDR1 is SGHAT and CDR2 is FQDESV (reference sequence). The V and J ends lost 1 base and 3 bases respectively, with 10 bases between them. The CDR3 is made up of 14 amino acids. CDR3 loop: CASSLEQDNYEQYF. The CDR3, as DNA: TGTGCCAGCAGCTTAGAACAGGACAACTACGAGCAGTACTTC.

This clonotype was picked up a small number of times. V is TRBV12-3 or TRBV12-4 and J is TRBJ2-5; D possibly corresponds to TRBD1 (5 bases). The CDR3 is 16 residues long. Trimming left V 1 base short and J 5 bases short, with 17 bases between. The CDR3 loop reads CASSLGGGRVGETQYF. In DNA form, the CDR3 reads TGTGCCAGCAGTTTAGGCGGTGGCAGGGTCGGGGAGACCCAGTACTTC.

This clonotype was detected ten times or more. The chain uses TRBV29-1 and TRBJ2-7; 10 bases are a match to TRBD2. From germline, CDR1 is SQVTM and CDR2 ANQGSEA. Trimming cost V 3 bases and J 5 bases; bases outside gene matches: 10. This CDR3 region has 15 residues. The CDR3 reads CSVDGASGSLDEQYF. The CDR3 DNA sequence: TGCAGCGTTGATGGGGCTAGCGGGAGTCTCGACGAGCAGTACTTC.

This clonotype showed up just a few times. V gene TRBV7-2 combines with J gene TRBJ2-3; 7 nucleotides match TRBD2. Germline CDR1 reads SGHTA; CDR2 reads FQGNSA. V trimming: 6 bases; J trimming: 1 base; junction bases outside the gene matches: 7. The CDR3 is 15 residues long. The CDR3 reads CASRTSPSRTDTQYF. CDR3 DNA: TGTGCCAGCAGGACTAGCCCTAGTCGCACAGATACGCAGTATTTT. The full variable domain, with the rest looked up from reference TRBV7-2 and TRBJ2-3, is GAGVSQSPSNKVTEKGKDVELRCDPISGHTALYWYRQSLGQGLEFLIYFQGNSAPDKSGLPSDRFSAERTGGSVSTLTIQRTQQEDSAVYLCASRTSPSRTDTQYFGPGTRLTVL.